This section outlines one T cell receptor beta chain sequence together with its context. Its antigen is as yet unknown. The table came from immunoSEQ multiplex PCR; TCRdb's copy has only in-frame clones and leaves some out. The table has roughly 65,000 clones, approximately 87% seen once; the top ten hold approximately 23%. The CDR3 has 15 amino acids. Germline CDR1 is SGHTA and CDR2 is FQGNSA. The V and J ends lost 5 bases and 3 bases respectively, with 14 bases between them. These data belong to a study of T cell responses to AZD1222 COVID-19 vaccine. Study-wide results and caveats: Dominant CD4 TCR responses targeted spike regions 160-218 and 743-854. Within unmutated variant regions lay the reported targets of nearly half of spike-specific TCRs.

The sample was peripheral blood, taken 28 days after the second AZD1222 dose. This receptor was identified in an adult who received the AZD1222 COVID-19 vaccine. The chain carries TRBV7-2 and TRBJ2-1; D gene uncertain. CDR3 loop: CASSPAKDRYNEQFF. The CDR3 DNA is TGTGCCAGCAGCCCAGCCAAGGACCGCTACAATGAGCAGTTCTTC.